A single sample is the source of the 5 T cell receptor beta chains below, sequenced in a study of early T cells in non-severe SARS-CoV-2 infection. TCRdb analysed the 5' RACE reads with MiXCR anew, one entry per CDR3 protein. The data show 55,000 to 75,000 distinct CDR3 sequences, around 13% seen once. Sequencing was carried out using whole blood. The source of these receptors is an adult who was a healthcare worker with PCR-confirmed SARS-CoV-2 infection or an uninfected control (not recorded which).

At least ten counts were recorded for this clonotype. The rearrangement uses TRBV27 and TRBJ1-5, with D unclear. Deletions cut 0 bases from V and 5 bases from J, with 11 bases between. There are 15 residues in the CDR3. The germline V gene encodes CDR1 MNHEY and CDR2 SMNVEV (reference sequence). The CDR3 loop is CASSLSIHLDQPQHF. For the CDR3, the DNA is TGTGCCAGCAGTTTATCGATCCACCTGGATCAGCCCCAGCATTTT.

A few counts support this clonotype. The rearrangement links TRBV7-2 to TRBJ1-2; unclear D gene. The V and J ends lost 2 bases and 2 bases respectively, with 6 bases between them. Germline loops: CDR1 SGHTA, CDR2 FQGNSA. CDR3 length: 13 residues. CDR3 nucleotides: TGTGCCAGCAGCTTACCTGAAAACTATGGCTACACCTTC. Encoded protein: CASSLPENYGYTF.

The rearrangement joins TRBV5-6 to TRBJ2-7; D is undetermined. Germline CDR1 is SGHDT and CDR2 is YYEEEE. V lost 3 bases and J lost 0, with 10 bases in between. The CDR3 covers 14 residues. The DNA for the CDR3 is TGTGCCAGCAGCTATGGGCCGCTCTCCTACGAGCAGTACTTC. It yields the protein CASSYGPLSYEQYF.

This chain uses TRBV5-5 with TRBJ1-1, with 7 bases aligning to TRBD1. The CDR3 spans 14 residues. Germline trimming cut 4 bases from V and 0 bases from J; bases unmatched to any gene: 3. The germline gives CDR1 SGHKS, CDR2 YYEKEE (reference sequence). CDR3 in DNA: TGTGCCAGCAGCGTCGGGACAGTGAACACTGAAGCTTTCTTT. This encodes CASSVGTVNTEAFF.

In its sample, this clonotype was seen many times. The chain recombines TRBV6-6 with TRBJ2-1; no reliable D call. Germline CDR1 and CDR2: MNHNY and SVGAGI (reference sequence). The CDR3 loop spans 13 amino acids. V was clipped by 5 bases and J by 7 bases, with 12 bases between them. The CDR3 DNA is TGTGCCAGCAGTGAGGCTAAACTAAATGAGCAGTTCTTC. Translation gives CASSEAKLNEQFF.